This entry lists 22 T cell receptor beta chains sequenced from one sample in a study of radiotherapy plus CTLA-4 blockade in lung cancer. Sequencing was performed with immunoSEQ multiplex PCR; in TCRdb, only in-frame clones are kept and a portion is missing. The sample consists of tens of thousands of clones, approximately 79% of them appearing once. This specimen was peripheral blood, taken from a patient treated with radiotherapy plus ipilimumab. These receptors were obtained from a human donor with non-small cell lung cancer who had a partial response to radiotherapy plus ipilimumab.

This clone was seen just once. The gene calls are TRBV5-1 and TRBJ1-1; 8 bases line up with TRBD1. With V trimmed by 5 bases and J by 5 bases, 8 bases remained unmatched. Looked up from germline, CDR1 is SGHRS and CDR2 is YFSETQ. The CDR3 loop spans 14 amino acids. The CDR3 here is CASSPTGVGTEAFF. Written as DNA, the CDR3 is TGCGCCAGCAGTCCGACAGGGGTAGGTACTGAAGCTTTCTTT.

The chain links TRBV10-2 to TRBJ2-5; D is perhaps TRBD1 (6 bases). The J call is uncertain, as TRBJ2-7 better fits the DNA end. This CDR3 has 13 residues. CDR1 WSHSY and CDR2 SAAADI come from the germline V gene. CDR3 region: CASSRQESYEQYF. In nucleotides, the CDR3 is TGCGCCAGCAGTAGACAGGAGTCCTACGAGCAGTACTTC.

This clone was counted between two and nine times. The chain carries TRBV5-1 and TRBJ1-4, with 7 bases fitting TRBD1. The CDR3 is 16 amino acids. CDR1 is SGHRS and CDR2 is YFSETQ in the germline V gene. V was pared by 0 bases and J by 3 bases, with 5 bases of the junction left unmatched. The DNA of the CDR3 is TGCGCCAGCAGCTTGGCCTTCGGGACAGCTAATGAAAAACTGTTTTTT. Protein: CASSLAFGTANEKLFF.

This chain links TRBV7-6 with TRBJ2-1; TRBD2 agrees at 10 bases. The CDR3 length is 17 residues. J was trimmed by 4 bases and V by 2 bases; bases with no gene match: 8. Germline lookup yields CDR1 SGHVS and CDR2 FNYEAQ. CDR3 region: CASSLRASGGLYNEQFF. CDR3 DNA sequence: TGTGCCAGCAGCTTAAGGGCTAGCGGGGGCCTGTACAATGAGCAGTTCTTC.

The chain joins TRBV5-1 to TRBJ2-7; tentative D call: TRBD2 (5 bases). This CDR3 has 12 amino acids. The V gene's germline CDR1 is SGHRS and CDR2 YFSETQ. Trimming took off 4 bases at V and 4 bases at J, with 9 bases between the two ends. The CDR3 loop is CASSQDLYEQYF. CDR3 coding DNA: TGCGCCAGCAGCCAGGACTTGTACGAGCAGTACTTC.

V and J are TRBV7-2 and TRBJ2-5, with D perhaps matching TRBD2 (6 bases). This CDR3 region has 13 residues. The V and J ends lost 5 bases and 9 bases respectively, with 16 bases between them. Per germline, CDR1 SGHTA and CDR2 FQGNSA. The CDR3 DNA reads as TGTGCCAGCAGCCGGGGCCTCGGGGAGGCCCAGTACTTC. As protein: CASSRGLGEAQYF.

This rearrangement joins TRBV7-8 to TRBJ2-1; D not resolved. The V gene's germline CDR1 is SGHVS and CDR2 FQNEAQ. V was trimmed by 5 bases and J by 5 bases, leaving 10 bases between them. The CDR3 sequence is 13 residues long. The CDR3 here is CASSKDKNNEQFF. Here the CDR3 DNA reads TGTGCCAGCAGCAAAGACAAAAACAATGAGCAGTTCTTC.

The gene calls are TRBV4-3 and TRBJ2-3, with unresolved D. The CDR3 consists of 14 residues. Trimming pared 0 bases from V and 6 bases from J, leaving 10 bases between. From germline, CDR1 is LGHNA and CDR2 YSLEER. The CDR3 loop reads CASSQDLSFDTQYF. The CDR3 DNA is TGCGCCAGCAGCCAAGATCTTTCCTTTGATACGCAGTATTTT.

This sequence joins TRBV11-2 and TRBJ2-5; TRBD2 matches 12 bases. This CDR3 contains 17 residues. The germline V gene encodes CDR1 SGHAT and CDR2 FQNNGV. V lost 5 bases and J lost 5; bases outside the gene matches: 12. The CDR3 protein is CASSPRLAGAQGETQYF. The CDR3 DNA reads as TGTGCCAGCAGCCCTCGACTAGCGGGGGCCCAGGGGGAGACCCAGTACTTC.

The rearrangement uses TRBV7-9 and TRBJ2-4, with D possibly being TRBD1 (5 bases). The germline V and J ends were trimmed by 4 bases and 5 bases, with 18 bases remaining between them. From germline, CDR1 is SEHNR and CDR2 FQNEAQ (reference sequence). CDR3 length: 16 amino acids. CDR3 protein: CASSSPPKGFQNIQYF. DNA for the CDR3: TGTGCCAGCAGCTCCCCTCCGAAGGGGTTTCAAAACATTCAGTACTTC.

The V and J genes are TRBV7-8 and TRBJ2-7; a weak D match, TRBD1 (6 bases). CDR3 length: 15 amino acids. The V end lost 2 bases, the J end lost 5 bases, and 16 bases lay between the germline ends. CDR1 SGHVS and CDR2 FQNEAQ come from the germline V gene. CDR3 sequence: CASSLNRQVVDEQYF. The CDR3 DNA is TGTGCCAGCAGCTTAAACCGACAGGTGGTGGACGAGCAGTACTTC. The full variable domain, in which reference TRBV7-8 and TRBJ2-7 provide the parts outside the CDR3, is GAGVSQSPRYKVAKRGQDVALRCDPISGHVSLFWYQQALGQGPEFLTYFQNEAQLDKSGLPSDRFFAERPEGSVSTLKIQRTQQEDSAVYLCASSLNRQVVDEQYFGPGTRLTVT.

CDR3 loop: CASSLVLAGAYNEQFF. CDR3 sequence (DNA): TGCGCCAGCAGCTTAGTCCTCGCGGGGGCCTACAATGAGCAGTTCTTC. The gene calls are TRBV5-1 and TRBJ2-1, with 7 bases that match TRBD2. CDR3 size: 16 residues. CDR1 is SGHRS and CDR2 is YFSETQ in the germline V gene. The J segment lost 2 bases and the V segment lost 2 bases, leaving 7 bases of the junction unmatched.

This chain connects TRBV25-1 to TRBJ1-1; D gene ambiguous. CDR1 and CDR2 from the germline V gene are MGHDK and SYGVNS. This CDR3 is 13 amino acids long. Trimming pared 4 bases from V and 0 bases from J, leaving 6 bases between. The CDR3 region is CASSATVNTEAFF. The CDR3, as DNA: TGTGCCAGCAGTGCTACAGTGAACACTGAAGCTTTCTTT.

The chain links TRBV19 to TRBJ1-5, with TRBD1 matching over 8 bases. Germline assignment: CDR1 LNHDA and CDR2 SQIVND (reference sequence). This CDR3 is 13 amino acids long. V was pared by 4 bases and J by 7 bases, with 3 bases of the junction left unmatched. CDR3: CASSTGGGQPQHF. The CDR3 DNA reads TGTGCCAGTAGTACAGGGGGCGGACAGCCCCAGCATTTT.

This clone was recorded once. The chain links TRBV11-2 to TRBJ1-1; TRBD1 matches 10 bases. Germline V CDR1 and CDR2: SGHAT, FQNNGV. This CDR3 has 14 amino acids. Germline trimming cut 5 bases from V and 7 bases from J; bases unmatched to any gene: 7. CDR3 sequence reads: CASSTRTGGVEAFF. In DNA, the CDR3 is TGTGCCAGCAGCACCAGGACAGGGGGGGTTGAAGCTTTCTTT. Supplemented by reference TRBV11-2 and TRBJ1-1, the full variable domain reads EAGVAQSPRYKIIEKRQSVAFWCNPISGHATLYWYQQILGQGPKLLIQFQNNGVVDDSQLPKDRFSAERLKGVDSTLKIQPAKLEDSAVYLCASSTRTGGVEAFFGQGTRLTVV.

V and J are TRBV4-2 and TRBJ1-5; D may be TRBD1 (6 bases). There are 13 residues in the CDR3. V gave up 6 bases and J gave up 7 bases, with 13 bases separating them. Germline V gives CDR1 LGHNA, CDR2 YNFKEQ. CDR3 DNA sequence: TGTGCCAGCAGGGGGGCCGTCGACCAGCCCCAGCATTTT. Residues: CASRGAVDQPQHF.

The chain couples TRBV9 to TRBJ2-3; D possibly corresponds to TRBD1 (6 bases). Trimming took off 2 bases at V and 3 bases at J, with 10 bases between the two ends. The CDR3 length is 14 residues. Germline values: CDR1 SGDLS, CDR2 YYNGEE. The DNA for the CDR3 is TGTGCCAGCAGCGTCACAGGGTTTACAGATACGCAGTATTTT. The encoded protein is CASSVTGFTDTQYF.

This sequence joins TRBV10-2 and TRBJ2-2; 11 nucleotides line up with TRBD1. J gave up 5 bases and V 6 bases, and 5 bases lay outside the gene matches. Germline CDR1 WSHSY, CDR2 SAAADI. The CDR3 is 15 residues long. CDR3 nucleotides: TGCGCCAGCAGCGGGACAGGGGGAGGTACCGGGGAGCTGTTTTTT. Translated, it gives CASSGTGGGTGELFF.

V and J are TRBV9 and TRBJ2-2, with D hard to call. With 0 bases removed from V and 2 bases from J, the gap between germline ends came to 8 bases. Per the germline V gene, CDR1 is SGDLS and CDR2 is YYNGEE. The CDR3 is 15 amino acids. CDR3 sequence: CASSVAGGNTGELFF. CDR3 nucleotide sequence: TGTGCCAGCAGCGTAGCCGGCGGTAACACCGGGGAGCTGTTTTTT.

This chain links TRBV29-1 with TRBJ2-5; D not resolved. V lost 8 bases and J lost 0, with 10 bases in between. CDR3 length: 12 residues. Germline V gene lookup returns CDR1 SQVTM and CDR2 ANQGSEA. The CDR3 sequence is CSFIEHQETQYF. CDR3 in DNA: TGCAGCTTTATAGAACACCAAGAGACCCAGTACTTC.

This clone came up once. This chain uses TRBV5-4 with TRBJ2-1, with 9 nucleotides matching TRBD2. Germline V lookup: CDR1 SGHNT, CDR2 YYREEE (reference sequence). This CDR3 region has 14 residues. J was trimmed by 5 bases and V by 4 bases; bases with no gene match: 4. The CDR3 DNA is TGTGCCAGCAGCGTCCCTAGCGGGGACAATGAGCAGTTCTTC. It is translated as CASSVPSGDNEQFF.

V and J are TRBV21-1 and TRBJ2-1; the table's D call of TRBD1 was not tested on the DNA. TRBV21-1 is deemed a pseudogene. The CDR3 sequence is 16 residues long. CDR3 in DNA: TGTGCCAGCAGCAACCTTGACAGGGAAAGGGGCAATGAGCAGTTCTTC. Translated: CASSNLDRERGNEQFF.